This T cell receptor beta chain stems from a study of CD8 T cells in ankylosing spondylitis. Whole-study results and caveats: A motif of eight or nine highly homologous TCR beta variants was seen as apparently characteristic of ankylosing spondylitis blood. With a CD8+ phenotype, disease-linked clones were relatively rare in peripheral blood. From matched ankylosing spondylitis synovial fluid, disease-linked clones were reportedly recovered at significantly enriched levels.

At least ten counts were recorded for this clonotype. Its antigen is still unknown. Per germline, CDR1 SGDLS and CDR2 YYNGEE. CDR3 size: 15 residues. With 4 bases removed from V and 1 base from J, the gap between germline ends came to 11 bases. Molecular-barcoded quantitative 5'-RACE produced these TCR beta libraries. In TCRdb, the 5' RACE reads were re-called with MiXCR into one record per CDR3 protein. Among 6,000 to 7,500 distinct CDR3 sequences, 2.5% to 3% were seen once, and the ten largest hold approximately 40%. Sequencing was performed on blood, either unsorted or a sorted T cell fraction (not recorded which). This sequence originates from a female donor with ankylosing spondylitis or in good health (not recorded which). V and J are TRBV9 and TRBJ2-2; no clear D. DNA for the CDR3: TGTGCCAGCAGCTCCCGTTACGAGAACACCGGGGAGCTGTTTTTT. Its translation: CASSSRYENTGELFF.